This T cell receptor beta chain was documented in a study of CD8 T cells in Susac syndrome. CDR1 and CDR2 from the germline V gene are SGHTA and FQGNSA. CDR3 length: 13 residues. Trimming took 5 bases from V and 7 from J, leaving 12 bases between them. From blood CD8+ and CD4+ T cells, TCR beta sequences were generated. Reverse transcription of roughly 0.45 to 1 ug RNA used random hexamers. One entry per CDR3 protein results from TCRdb running MiXCR on the immunoSEQ multiplex PCR reads. The sample consists of under 350,000 distinct CDR3 sequences, around 90% of them appearing once. Sample: CD4+ T cells from PBMCs. The TCR originated in a human donor with multiple sclerosis. This chain joins TRBV7-2 and TRBJ2-1; D may correspond to TRBD1 or TRBD2 (5 bases each). The CDR3 loop is CASSTGWGNEQFF. CDR3 nucleotide sequence: TGTGCCAGCAGCACCGGTTGGGGGAATGAGCAGTTCTTC.